Presented here are 11 T cell receptor beta chains from one specimen sequenced in a study of T cells in Graves' hyperthyroidism and ophthalmopathy. The source material, RNA transcripts, was used to amplify TCR beta CDR3 regions. Initially, a first-round RT-PCR of the TCR CDR3 employed the HTBI primer set. TCRdb called the multiplex PCR reads again in MiXCR, with one record for every CDR3 protein. The sample holds approximately 620,000 distinct CDR3 sequences, approximately 15% seen once. Specimen: blood. The source is a middle-aged woman with Graves' ophthalmopathy.

This clonotype was found many times. The chain combines TRBV19 with TRBJ2-1; D not certain. The CDR3 length is 14 residues. The V gene lost 5 bases and the J gene lost 7 bases, with 15 bases spanning the gap. The germline V gene has CDR1 LNHDA and CDR2 SQIVND (reference sequence). The CDR3 DNA reads TGTGCCAGTAGTGGCGGACGAAGGCCAAATGAGCAGTTCTTC. Its translation: CASSGGRRPNEQFF. Complete variable domain (other parts from reference TRBV19 and TRBJ2-1): DGGITQSPKYLFRKEGQNVTLSCEQNLNHDAMYWYRQDPGQGLRLIYYSQIVNDFQKGDIAEGYSVSREKKESFPLTVTSAQKNPTAFYLCASSGGRRPNEQFFGPGTRLTVL.

This clonotype has ten or more counts. The chain employs TRBV3-1 and TRBJ2-4, with 7 bases identical to TRBD2. Losses at the gene ends were 1 base for V and 9 bases for J; bases not matched to a gene: 6. This CDR3 has 14 residues. CDR1 LGHDT and CDR2 YNNKEL come from the germline V gene (reference sequence). The CDR3 region has the DNA TGTGCCAGCAGCCAAGGGGGCGGGAGAGGCATTCAGTACTTC. Residues: CASSQGGGRGIQYF.

This clonotype has just a few counts. The V and J genes are TRBV2 and TRBJ2-7; 12 bases agree with TRBD1. This CDR3 comprises 14 residues. V shed 6 bases, J shed 4 bases, and the junction held 4 bases outside the gene matches. Germline CDR1 reads SNHLY; CDR2 reads FYNNEI. The CDR3 is CASRGTGGRYEQYF. The CDR3 region has the DNA TGTGCCAGCAGGGGGACAGGGGGCAGGTACGAGCAGTACTTC.

The sample holds a few counts of this clonotype. The DNA is omitted, as the CDR3 cannot be located on it reliably, and the CDR3 follows TCRdb's listing. The rearrangement joins TRBV18 to TRBJ2-3; the table's TRBD1 call for D was not verified on the DNA. The V gene's germline CDR1 is KGHSH and CDR2 LQKENI. Including both end residues, the CDR3 is 15 amino acids long. CDR3 residues: CASSPPSAPDDTQYF.

This clonotype was seen only a few times. The rearrangement joins TRBV12-5 to TRBJ2-1; 7 nucleotides match TRBD2. After removal of 5 bases from V and 10 bases from J, the junction contained 2 bases not matched to a gene. This CDR3 region has 11 residues. Germline-derived CDR1 and CDR2 are LGHNT and FRNRAP. CDR3 sequence (DNA): TGTGCTAGTGGTCTGGGACTAGAGCAGTTCTTC. Amino acids: CASGLGLEQFF.

This rearrangement joins TRBV19 to TRBJ1-4; TRBD1 aligns across 7 bases. This CDR3 has 14 amino acids. V lost 3 bases, J lost 5 bases, and 3 bases stayed unmatched. Germline V gives CDR1 LNHDA, CDR2 SQIVND (reference sequence). CDR3 residues: CASSMGDRNEKLFF. The CDR3 DNA sequence: TGTGCCAGTAGTATGGGGGACAGAAATGAAAAACTGTTTTTT. The whole variable domain, remainder taken from reference TRBV19 and TRBJ1-4, is DGGITQSPKYLFRKEGQNVTLSCEQNLNHDAMYWYRQDPGQGLRLIYYSQIVNDFQKGDIAEGYSVSREKKESFPLTVTSAQKNPTAFYLCASSMGDRNEKLFFGSGTQLSVL.

The sample holds a few counts of this clonotype. The chain couples TRBV28 to TRBJ1-1; D is perhaps TRBD1 (6 bases). The CDR3 extends over 17 amino acids. Germline V gene lookup returns CDR1 MDHEN and CDR2 SYDVKM. V was pared by 2 bases and J by 1 base, with 17 bases between. The DNA for the CDR3 is TGTGCCAGCAGTTTAGCAGGGGAAGGAGGCTCGAACACTGAAGCTTTCTTT. Translation: CASSLAGEGGSNTEAFF.

This clonotype was found a few times. The chain carries TRBV7-9 and TRBJ2-7, with TRBD1 identical over 10 bases. Germline V gene sequence: CDR1 SEHNR, CDR2 FQNEAQ (reference sequence). V lost 1 base, J lost 7 bases, and 4 bases stayed unmatched. The CDR3 length is 14 residues. This CDR3 is CASSLEWTGGEQYF. In nucleotides, the CDR3 is TGTGCCAGCAGCTTAGAGTGGACAGGGGGGGAGCAGTACTTC.

At least ten counts were recorded for this clonotype. The chain joins TRBV7-3 to TRBJ2-3, with D perhaps TRBD2 (5 bases). CDR1 is SGHTA, CDR2 FQGTGA, per germline. The CDR3 covers 16 residues. Trimming left V 8 bases short and J 5 bases short, with 23 bases between. The CDR3 coding sequence is TGTGCCAGCGCGGGTGGTCCAACAACATTTTTAGATACGCAGTATTTT. Encoded protein: CASAGGPTTFLDTQYF. Complete variable domain (other parts from reference TRBV7-3 and TRBJ2-3): GAGVSQTPSNKVTEKGKYVELRCDPISGHTALYWYRQSLGQGPEFLIYFQGTGAADDSGLPNDRFFAVRPEGSVSTLKIQRTERGDSAVYLCASAGGPTTFLDTQYFGPGTRLTVL.

In the case of this clonotype: Since no conserved phenylalanine or tryptophan closes the CDR3, a read error is the likely cause. The genes are TRBV29-1 and TRBJ1-5, with 7 bases that match TRBD1. From germline, CDR1 is SQVTM and CDR2 ANQGSEA. This CDR3 is 16 amino acids long. V lost 1 base to trimming and J lost 5 bases; unmatched junction nucleotides: 11. For the CDR3, the DNA is TGCAGCGTTGAAGTTCTTACCGGGACAGTCCATCAGCCCCAGCATCTT. Protein sequence: CSVEVLTGTVHQPQHL.

This clonotype was observed a handful of times. The chain carries TRBV20-1 and TRBJ1-5, with TRBD1 as a possible D gene (5 bases). Germline V gene lookup returns CDR1 DFQATT and CDR2 SNEGSKA (reference sequence). The CDR3 loop spans 15 amino acids. Trimming shortened V by 4 bases and J by 3 bases, and 16 bases separated the two germline ends. DNA for the CDR3: TGCAGTGCTATGACTTCCGGGACGCTCAATCAGCCCCAGCATTTT. It is translated as CSAMTSGTLNQPQHF.